This paragraph reports one T cell receptor (beta chain). The antigen is not known. This entry comes from a study of cytomegalovirus exposure and HLA in healthy donors. General study results and limits: Productive status was seen about 87% or about 30% of the time for most TCR beta V segments in an earlier analysis. Trimming of TCR beta V- and J-genes showed a link, identified in a later analysis, to a missense DCLRE1C variant. Specificity of a few CMV-associated chains for CMV antigens was verified in vitro. In terms of immune exposure information, only CMV serostatus was available.

Primers: 60 Vbeta forward and 13 Jbeta reverse. Here immunoSEQ multiplex PCR was the method, and the copy in TCRdb shows in-frame clones only, minus some. The sample has more than 200,000 clones, almost 80% seen once. Sequences were obtained from PBMCs. The sequence derives from a male donor in good health and CMV-seronegative.

The CDR3 DNA is TGTGCCAGCAGCTTGACAGTTGACACTGAAGCTTTCTTT. It encodes CASSLTVDTEAFF. The chain couples TRBV6-1 to TRBJ1-1; D may be TRBD1 (5 bases). Germline CDR1 reads MNHNS; CDR2 reads SASEGT. The CDR3 is made up of 13 amino acids. The germline V and J ends were trimmed by 6 bases and 3 bases, with 11 bases remaining between them.